Ten or more counts support the clone carrying this T cell receptor beta chain. The antigen remains undetermined. A read error may account for a junction end that differs from germline. CDR1 is SSHAT and CDR2 is FNYEAQ in the germline V gene (reference sequence). The length of the CDR3 is 15 residues. Stable hyperthyroidism: no ophthalmopathy progression over 18 months of follow-up. Patients aged 18 to 65 had newly diagnosed hyperthyroidism of under 2 months' duration. This record belongs to a study of T cells in Graves' hyperthyroidism and ophthalmopathy. Study results and caveats: Among clonotypes expanded in thyroid above 0.001, most were also found in blood.

From RNA transcripts, TCR beta CDR3 regions were amplified. When the TCR CDR3 underwent first-round RT-PCR, the HTBI primer set was used. TCRdb recomputed calls from the multiplex PCR reads with MiXCR, one row per CDR3 protein. The table shows tens of thousands of distinct CDR3 sequences, with approximately 49% occurring only once. This sequence originates from a woman aged 45 to 65 with Graves' hyperthyroidism. The source material was peripheral blood or thyroid tissue (not recorded which). This chain links TRBV7-7 with TRBJ2-2, with TRBD2 matching 7 bases. CDR3 region: CASSPTGAGTGELFF. The CDR3 DNA reads as TGTGCTAGCAGCCCGACGGGAGCGGGGACCGGGGAGCTGTTTTTT.